The sequence of this T cell receptor beta chain was determined in a study of OX40 agonist ivuxolimab in advanced cancers. Across the whole study: Patients received ivuxolimab, an agonistic anti-OX40 (CD134) antibody. Patients undergoing dose escalation presented with hepatocellular carcinoma, melanoma, renal cell or head and neck cancer.

Notes on this clone: What it recognizes is unknown.

The study, taken as a whole, reports: Some nonresponders also had low normalized T-cell clonal expansion. There were, on average, more expanded clones in CD8+ T cells than in CD4+.

Germline CDR1 is KGHSH and CDR2 is LQKENI. This CDR3 spans 16 amino acids. The V and J ends lost 1 base and 4 bases, in that order; junction bases with no gene match: 4. Assay used: immunoSEQ multiplex PCR; TCRdb lists only in-frame clones, some missing. The sample consists of roughly 90,000 clones, about nine tenths of them appearing once. The clonotype originates from an adult with an advanced solid tumor such as melanoma, head and neck, liver or kidney cancer. Sequences were derived from CD4+ or CD8+ T cells sorted from blood, sampled in a trial of the OX40 agonist ivuxolimab. This chain joins TRBV18 and TRBJ2-1, with TRBD1 matching 10 bases. The CDR3 coding sequence is TGTGCCAGCTCACCACGCCGGGACAGGGGATACAATGAGCAGTTCTTC. Its protein is CASSPRRDRGYNEQFF.